The next 19 T cell receptor beta chains were all read from a single sample in a study of glioma-infiltrating T cells after dendritic cell vaccination. The data were produced by immunoSEQ multiplex PCR, yet TCRdb's version contains in-frame clones alone and is incomplete. The sample lists tens of thousands of clones; 85% to 90% were seen once. Sequenced material: blood, taken before dendritic cell vaccination. The receptors derive from a human donor with glioblastoma.

The chain joins TRBV5-1 to TRBJ2-3; possible D gene TRBD1, 6 bases. The germline V gene has CDR1 SGHRS and CDR2 YFSETQ. CDR3 length: 13 amino acids. Trimming left V 7 bases short and J 1 base short, with 10 bases between. The CDR3 DNA reads as TGCGCCAGCGGATGGGGGCGCACAGATACGCAGTATTTT. This gives the protein CASGWGRTDTQYF. The full variable domain, with the rest looked up from reference TRBV5-1 and TRBJ2-3, is KAGVTQTPRYLIKTRGQQVTLSCSPISGHRSVSWYQQTPGQGLQFLFEYFSETQRNKGNFPGRFSGRQFSNSRSEMNVSTLELGDSALYLCASGWGRTDTQYFGPGTRLTVL.

This clone was seen more than once but under ten times. This sequence joins TRBV6-6 and TRBJ1-2; D is unclear. V was trimmed by 6 bases and J by 7 bases, leaving 9 bases between them. This CDR3 has 11 amino acids. Germline CDR1 is MNHNY and CDR2 is SVGAGI (reference sequence). CDR3 bases: TGTGCCAGCAGGCGAGAGGGTGGCTACACCTTC. Amino acids: CASRREGGYTF.

This clone showed up just a few times. J is TRBJ2-5 and V is TRBV19; no clear D. The germline gives CDR1 LNHDA, CDR2 SQIVND (reference sequence). The V and J ends lost 7 bases and 5 bases respectively, with 17 bases between them. The CDR3 contains 14 residues. Here the CDR3 DNA reads TGTGCCAGTAAGGATGGAGTCGTGGGTGAGACCCAGTACTTC. It codes for CASKDGVVGETQYF.

This clone occurred a few times. The genes are TRBV10-2 and TRBJ2-2; a possible D gene is TRBD1 (6 bases). The length of the CDR3 is 15 residues. Germline V gene data show CDR1 as WSHSY and CDR2 as SAAADI. Trimming removed 6 bases from V and 2 bases from J, with 13 bases in between. Here the CDR3 reads CASRRDTSNTGELFF. Here the CDR3 DNA reads TGCGCCAGCAGACGGGACACATCCAACACCGGGGAGCTGTTTTTT.

V gene TRBV25-1 combines with J gene TRBJ2-7; weak D call: TRBD2 (5 bases). Trimming took 1 base from V and 5 from J, leaving 15 bases between them. Germline CDR1 and CDR2: MGHDK and SYGVNS. The length of the CDR3 is 15 residues. Here the CDR3 DNA reads TGTGCCAGCAGTGAATCGTCCCTTGGAGGCGACGAGCAGTACTTC. Amino acid sequence: CASSESSLGGDEQYF.

J is TRBJ1-1 and V is TRBV6-6, with D maybe TRBD1 (6 bases). V was cut by 6 bases and J by 5 bases, with 19 bases left in between. The CDR3 spans 15 residues. Germline CDR1 reads MNHNY; CDR2 reads SVGAGI (reference sequence). The CDR3 coding sequence is TGTGCCAGCAGGCCACTGGGGGACCAGGGGACTGAAGCTTTCTTT. Translating it yields CASRPLGDQGTEAFF.

This clone was detected once. The chain joins TRBV5-4 to TRBJ1-6; the D is unclear. V lost 0 bases to trimming and J lost 0 bases, with 7 bases between them. The CDR3 length is 16 residues. Germline CDR1 and CDR2: SGHNT and YYREEE (reference sequence). CDR3: CASSLGGSSYNSPLHF. The CDR3 bases are TGTGCCAGCAGCTTGGGTGGGAGCTCCTATAATTCACCCCTCCACTTT.

The chain uses TRBV18 and TRBJ2-1; D is possibly TRBD2 (6 bases). The CDR3 runs 14 residues. Germline V gives CDR1 KGHSH, CDR2 LQKENI. Trimming shortened V by 0 bases and J by 7 bases, and 10 bases separated the two germline ends. CDR3 bases: TGTGCCAGCTCACCACCAGCGGCGGGGAATGAGCAGTTCTTC. It specifies CASSPPAAGNEQFF.

V gene TRBV5-5 combines with J gene TRBJ1-2; 7 bases match TRBD1. The junction had 11 bases not matched to a gene; V was cut back by 4 bases and J by 5 bases. CDR3 size: 15 residues. Germline CDR1 SGHKS, CDR2 YYEKEE (reference sequence). This CDR3 is CASSTRTGPLYGYTF. The CDR3 nucleotides read TGTGCCAGCAGCACTCGGACAGGCCCCCTTTATGGCTACACCTTC.

The V call is TRBV6-6, the J call TRBJ2-5; 9 nucleotides agree with TRBD1. The CDR3 is 14 residues long. Germline lookup yields CDR1 MNHNY and CDR2 SVGAGI (reference sequence). With V trimmed by 6 bases and J by 5 bases, 7 bases remained unmatched. The CDR3 loop is CASSNRGPSETQYF. The CDR3 DNA is TGTGCCAGCAGCAACAGGGGGCCGAGCGAGACCCAGTACTTC.

The chain combines TRBV10-2 with TRBJ2-1, with D perhaps TRBD2 (6 bases). V lost 4 bases to trimming and J lost 2 bases, with 12 bases between them. CDR1 and CDR2 from the germline V gene are WSHSY and SAAADI. The length of the CDR3 is 15 residues. The CDR3 loop is CASSAQEGAYNEQFF. The CDR3, as DNA: TGCGCCAGCAGTGCGCAGGAGGGAGCCTACAATGAGCAGTTCTTC.

The V call is TRBV12-1, the J call TRBJ2-5; the table names TRBD1, a call not compared with the DNA. TRBV12-1 is assigned pseudogene status. CDR3 size: 13 residues. The CDR3 here is CATTTGGGETQYF. DNA for the CDR3: TGTGCCACCACCACAGGGGGTGGAGAGACCCAGTACTTC.

V and J are TRBV5-1 and TRBJ1-2; no definite D call. The V end was cut by 4 bases, the J end by 3 bases, with 13 bases between. The CDR3 loop spans 14 amino acids. CDR1 SGHRS and CDR2 YFSETQ come from the germline V gene. The CDR3 reads CASSLALRDYGYTF. CDR3 in DNA: TGCGCCAGCAGCCTGGCGCTCCGGGACTATGGCTACACCTTC.

The chain combines TRBV18 with TRBJ2-1, with TRBD2 matching 7 bases. Germline lookup yields CDR1 KGHSH and CDR2 LQKENI. Germline trimming cut 3 bases from V and 7 bases from J; bases unmatched to any gene: 6. There are 14 residues in the CDR3. CDR3 sequence (DNA): TGTGCCAGCTCACCGGGACTTAGCGGGAATGAGCAGTTCTTC. Translating it yields CASSPGLSGNEQFF. Based on the CDR3 plus reference TRBV18 and TRBJ2-1, the full variable domain is NAGVMQNPRHLVRRRGQEARLRCSPMKGHSHVYWYRQLPEEGLKFMVYLQKENIIDESGMPKERFSAEFPKEGPSILRIQQVVRGDSAAYFCASSPGLSGNEQFFGPGTRLTVL.

This chain joins TRBV7-3 and TRBJ2-5, with a tentative D call TRBD2 (6 bases). V was clipped by 5 bases and J by 4 bases, with 17 bases between them. This CDR3 is built from 15 residues. Germline loops: CDR1 SGHTA, CDR2 FQGTGA. CDR3 region: CASSIGGGVGETQYF. CDR3 sequence (DNA): TGTGCCAGCAGCATCGGAGGCGGGGTCGGAGAGACCCAGTACTTC.

The CDR3 DNA reads as TGCGCCAGCAGCTTATCGGGGGGGGTCACAGATACGCAGTATTTT. Encoded protein: CASSLSGGVTDTQYF. The rearrangement uses TRBV5-1 and TRBJ2-3, with 8 positions matching TRBD2. This CDR3 is 15 amino acids long. Germline V gene lookup returns CDR1 SGHRS and CDR2 YFSETQ. With 2 bases clipped from V and 2 bases from J, the junction kept 4 bases outside the gene matches. Looking up the rest from reference TRBV5-1 and TRBJ2-3 gives the full variable domain: KAGVTQTPRYLIKTRGQQVTLSCSPISGHRSVSWYQQTPGQGLQFLFEYFSETQRNKGNFPGRFSGRQFSNSRSEMNVSTLELGDSALYLCASSLSGGVTDTQYFGPGTRLTVL.

This rearrangement joins TRBV2 to TRBJ1-1; the D gene is possibly TRBD1 (5 bases). The V and J ends lost 5 bases and 8 bases respectively, with 12 bases between them. The CDR3 covers 12 residues. Germline CDR1 is SNHLY and CDR2 is FYNNEI. The CDR3 DNA sequence: TGTGCCAGCAGTCGCGGGACGGTAGAAGCTTTCTTT. This codes for CASSRGTVEAFF.

As regards this clone: Other DNA sequences in the sample encode the same CDR3. This chain joins TRBV5-6 and TRBJ1-3; the D gene is possibly TRBD1 (6 bases). The CDR3 has 16 amino acids. Germline values: CDR1 SGHDT, CDR2 YYEEEE. V lost 0 bases and J lost 4, with 14 bases in between. The CDR3 DNA sequence: TGTGCCAGCAGCTTGGGCATCAGGGGACCAGGAAACACCATATATTTT. Translated: CASSLGIRGPGNTIYF.

This clone was picked up one time. The chain employs TRBV11-2 and TRBJ2-7; 9 bases fit TRBD1. Trimming cost V 5 bases and J 3 bases; bases outside gene matches: 5. CDR3 size: 14 residues. In germline, CDR1 is SGHAT, CDR2 FQNNGV. CDR3: CASSPGTGSYEQYF. The CDR3 nucleotides are TGTGCCAGCAGCCCCGGGACAGGGAGCTACGAGCAGTACTTC.